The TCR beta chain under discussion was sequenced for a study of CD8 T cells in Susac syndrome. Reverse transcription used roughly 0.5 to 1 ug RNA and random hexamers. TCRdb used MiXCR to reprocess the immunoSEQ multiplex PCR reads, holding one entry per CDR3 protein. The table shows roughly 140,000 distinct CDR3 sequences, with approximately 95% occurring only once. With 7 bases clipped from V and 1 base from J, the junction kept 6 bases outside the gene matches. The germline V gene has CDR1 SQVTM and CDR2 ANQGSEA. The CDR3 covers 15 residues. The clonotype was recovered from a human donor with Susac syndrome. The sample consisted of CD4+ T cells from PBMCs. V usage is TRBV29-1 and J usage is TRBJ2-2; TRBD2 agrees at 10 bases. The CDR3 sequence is CSAARLAGNTGELFF. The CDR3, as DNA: TGCAGCGCCGCCCGACTAGCGGGGAACACCGGGGAGCTGTTTTTT.